This T cell receptor beta chain appears in the sequencing data of a study of blood T cell repertoires in COVID-19 (dated by TCRdb to about 2020). As for the study more broadly: Samples from collaborators originated in the United States, Italy and Spain and spanned both the acute and convalescent phases of COVID-19. Nearly every sample came with metadata listing a de-identified subject ID, COVID-19 status, age in years and sex. Where HLA class I and class II types were available, the types were taken from metadata supplied by the sample provider, not from assay-based typing. The dataset comprised deeply sampled blood TCRbeta repertoires from subjects exposed to, actively infected with, or recovered from COVID-19. The repertoires were released in a freely available public database intended as a resource for research on the immune response to SARS-CoV-2. The prospective study material was composed of cDNA or gDNA derived from T cells, B-cell-depleted T cells, or PBMCs. The samples were drawn from two sources: the first 160 participants of the ongoing ImmuneRACE study, and 1,000 to 1,500 subjects contributed by 6 global collaborators.

Each collaborating institution followed its own protocols to collect whole blood in K2EDTA tubes. For TCRbeta analysis, collaborators shipped samples in one of three forms: frozen whole blood, isolated PBMCs, or DNA extracted from either of those sample types. Concerning this clone itself: No cognate antigen has been identified for it. Base qualities were left out, and no much larger clone turns up one base away.

The germline V gene yields SGHTA for CDR1 and FQGNSA for CDR2. V and J are truncated by 4 bases and 3 bases respectively, leaving an intervening sequence of 15 bases. From its cysteine to its phenylalanine, the CDR3 spans 16 amino acids. Kept here is only the CDR3 DNA, which spans 48 bases and is read in frame from base 1. Results the study describes overall, beyond this receptor: How much clinical and demographic metadata was included differed by source and by participant, and the metadata was provided uncurated.

TCRbeta CDR3 regions were amplified from genomic DNA using the immunoSEQ Assay, a bias-controlled multiplex PCR. The original methods were these. The number of nucleated cells in each sample was estimated from the amplification of reference gene primers within the assay. To quantify the absolute abundance of each unique TCRbeta CDR3 rearrangement, sequence reads were collapsed and filtered. Productive Simpson clonality was computed per sample as the square root of Simpson's diversity index over productive rearrangements. Imported from immuneACCESS, the table was reduced by TCRdb to in-frame sequences with V and J called. These copies leave out some clones; in studies compared against another copy, an unresolved V gene accounts for under half, and the cause of the remainder is not known. That table is the source of V, J and clone size, and D and trimming were worked out from the DNA. Counted in this sample were 150,000 to 200,000 clones; around 80% of them appeared once. Around 20% of the sample rests with the top ten.

Sequencing input: peripheral blood. The sequence derives from a woman older than 75 with acute or convalescent COVID-19. The rearranged segments are TRBV7-2 and TRBJ2-2; the D segment could be TRBD1, given 6 matching bases. The CDR3 corresponds to CASSSLWGRDTGELFF. The nucleotide sequence is given as TGTGCCAGCAGCTCCCTTTGGGGGCGGGACACCGGGGAGCTGTTTTTT.